Presented here are 23 T cell receptor beta chains from one specimen sequenced in a study of blood T cell repertoires in COVID-19. The repertoire was sequenced with immunoSEQ multiplex PCR; TCRdb's copy has only in-frame clones and lacks some. The sample contains roughly 250,000 clones, about nine tenths of which appear only once. Sequencing was carried out using PBMCs or T cells enriched from blood (not recorded which). Receptors originate from a middle-aged woman with acute COVID-19.

The chain recombines TRBV7-8 with TRBJ2-7; D possibly corresponds to TRBD1 (6 bases). From germline, CDR1 is SGHVS and CDR2 FQNEAQ. Trimming took 6 bases from V and 3 from J, leaving 24 bases between them. CDR3 size: 17 residues. CDR3 in amino acids: CASRAGADTSWNYEQYF. CDR3 nucleotides: TGTGCCAGCAGGGCAGGGGCCGACACTTCCTGGAACTACGAGCAGTACTTC.

J is TRBJ2-7 and V is TRBV5-6; TRBD2 matches at 7 bases. Germline-derived CDR1 and CDR2 are SGHDT and YYEEEE. J lost 0 bases, V lost 3 bases, and 12 bases had no gene match. The CDR3 has 17 amino acids. The CDR3: CASSSRGGGLSSYEQYF. The CDR3 DNA is TGTGCCAGCAGCTCGCGCGGGGGAGGGCTAAGCTCCTACGAGCAGTACTTC.

J is TRBJ1-2 and V is TRBV5-1; 9 bases fit TRBD1. This CDR3 region has 14 residues. CDR1 is SGHRS, CDR2 YFSETQ, per germline. The junction had 6 bases not matched to a gene; V was cut back by 2 bases and J by 7 bases. CDR3 in DNA: TGCGCCAGCAGCTTACCGGGACAGGGTCTTGGCTACACCTTC. Amino acids: CASSLPGQGLGYTF.

The chain joins TRBV28 to TRBJ2-1, with 9 bases that match TRBD1. Germline CDR1 MDHEN, CDR2 SYDVKM. The CDR3 loop spans 16 amino acids. The junction had 13 bases not matched to a gene; V was cut back by 5 bases and J by 8 bases. The CDR3 loop is CASSPYPGTGIYEQFF. The CDR3 coding sequence is TGTGCCAGCAGTCCCTACCCCGGGACAGGGATCTATGAGCAGTTCTTC.

This rearrangement joins TRBV12-3 or TRBV12-4 to TRBJ1-5, with D perhaps TRBD1 (5 bases). The CDR3 has 12 amino acids. V was pared by 3 bases and J by 9 bases, with 9 bases between. CDR3 nucleotides: TGTGCCAGCAGTTTTTCGGGACTGCCCCAGCATTTT. Translated: CASSFSGLPQHF.

This clone was found once. This chain uses TRBV2 with TRBJ1-2; D gene ambiguous. The V gene lost 7 bases and the J gene lost 0 bases, with 18 bases spanning the gap. The V gene's germline CDR1 is SNHLY and CDR2 FYNNEI. This CDR3 is built from 16 residues. CDR3 loop: CASKPLALTTNYGYTF. The DNA of the CDR3 is TGTGCCAGCAAGCCGCTGGCCCTCACTACTAACTATGGCTACACCTTC.

CDR3 nucleotides: TGTGCCAGCTCACCTCAGCAAGAGACCCAGTACTTC. This translates into CASSPQQETQYF. The V and J genes are TRBV18 and TRBJ2-5; D ambiguous. V dropped 3 bases and J dropped 2 bases, with 4 bases sitting between them. The CDR3 runs 12 residues. Germline values: CDR1 KGHSH, CDR2 LQKENI.

The rearrangement joins TRBV4-1 to TRBJ1-5; 7 nucleotides align to TRBD1. The CDR3 consists of 14 residues. The V and J ends lost 4 bases and 4 bases, in that order; junction bases with no gene match: 4. Germline V lookup: CDR1 MGHRA, CDR2 YSYEKL. The CDR3 spells CASSPGQSNQPQHF. The CDR3 coding sequence is TGCGCCAGCAGCCCGGGACAGTCAAATCAGCCCCAGCATTTT.

The chain uses TRBV14 and TRBJ1-3; 9 nucleotides match TRBD1. Per the germline V gene, CDR1 is SGHDN and CDR2 is FVKESK. J gave up 3 bases and V 6 bases, and 9 bases lay outside the gene matches. This CDR3 has 16 residues. The CDR3 sequence is CASSVQGAKFGNTIYF. In nucleotides, the CDR3 is TGTGCCAGCAGTGTACAGGGGGCGAAGTTTGGAAACACCATATATTTT.

The chain is built from TRBV6-1 and TRBJ1-2; 10 nucleotides align to TRBD1. CDR3 length: 19 amino acids. The V gene's germline CDR1 is MNHNS and CDR2 SASEGT. V trimming: 2 bases; J trimming: 4 bases; junction bases outside the gene matches: 16. The chain's CDR3 is CASSERPGTGVSGAYGYTF. DNA for the CDR3: TGTGCCAGCAGTGAACGGCCCGGGACAGGGGTCTCGGGGGCCTATGGCTACACCTTC.

The chain is built from TRBV7-2 and TRBJ1-5; the match to TRBD1 covers 7 bases. This CDR3 has 15 residues. V shed 2 bases and J 2 bases; nucleotides not matched to a gene: 3. Germline assignment: CDR1 SGHTA and CDR2 FQGNSA. CDR3 coding DNA: TGTGCCAGCAGCTTACGAGGGGGCGGCAATCAGCCCCAGCATTTT. Its translation is CASSLRGGGNQPQHF.

V is TRBV9 and J is TRBJ1-6; TRBD1 is a possible D gene (6 bases). CDR1 SGDLS and CDR2 YYNGEE come from the germline V gene. Trimming took 3 bases from V and 0 from J, leaving 13 bases between them. This CDR3 spans 17 amino acids. The CDR3 region is CASSEGVGSSYNSPLHF. As DNA, the CDR3 is TGTGCCAGCAGCGAGGGGGTAGGGAGCTCCTATAATTCACCCCTCCACTTT.

The chain combines TRBV3-1 (or the pseudogene TRBV3-2) with TRBJ1-3, with a possible D match to TRBD1 (5 bases). Germline V CDR1 and CDR2: LGHDT, YNNKEL (reference sequence). The CDR3 is 15 amino acids. V was trimmed by 4 bases and J by 3 bases, leaving 13 bases between them. The CDR3 coding sequence is TGTGCCAGCAGCCTCTATTTCGGGGGTGGAAACACCATATATTTT. Amino acid sequence: CASSLYFGGGNTIYF.

This chain uses TRBV5-4 with TRBJ1-3; maybe TRBD1 (6 bases). V gave up 0 bases and J gave up 4 bases, with 11 bases separating them. There are 15 residues in the CDR3. The germline V gene has CDR1 SGHNT and CDR2 YYREEE (reference sequence). The CDR3 nucleotides read TGTGCCAGCAGCTTGGGACAGGCGTCGGGAAACACCATATATTTT. Its translation is CASSLGQASGNTIYF.

The chain links TRBV7-8 to TRBJ2-5; TRBD2 agrees at 7 bases. This CDR3 has 16 amino acids. Germline assignment: CDR1 SGHVS and CDR2 FQNEAQ. J lost 6 bases, V lost 4 bases, and 14 bases had no gene match. The CDR3 DNA follows: TGTGCCAGCAGCTCCTCATTCGGAGGGAGGGAAAAGACCCAGTACTTC. Its protein is CASSSSFGGREKTQYF.

V and J are TRBV9 and TRBJ1-3; 7 bases fit TRBD1. The CDR3 has 15 residues. Trimming took 0 bases from V and 4 from J; bases not matched to a gene: 4. Germline CDR1 is SGDLS and CDR2 is YYNGEE. CDR3 sequence: CASSVEAGGGNTIYF. The CDR3, as DNA: TGTGCCAGCAGCGTAGAGGCAGGGGGAGGAAACACCATATATTTT. Looking up the rest from reference TRBV9 and TRBJ1-3 gives the full variable domain: DSGVTQTPKHLITATGQRVTLRCSPRSGDLSVYWYQQSLDQGLQFLIQYYNGEERAKGNILERFSAQQFPDLHSELNLSSLELGDSALYFCASSVEAGGGNTIYFGEGSWLTVV.

The V gene is TRBV4-3, the J gene TRBJ2-3; 9 nucleotides align to TRBD2. V lost 0 bases to trimming and J lost 3 bases; unmatched junction nucleotides: 7. The CDR3 is made up of 17 amino acids. Germline V gene lookup returns CDR1 LGHNA and CDR2 YSLEER. CDR3: CASSQDSTSGLTDTQYF. In DNA form, the CDR3 reads TGCGCCAGCAGCCAAGATAGTACTAGCGGGCTTACAGATACGCAGTATTTT.

The chain combines TRBV5-4 with TRBJ2-7, with TRBD2 matching over 11 bases. V shed 0 bases, J shed 7 bases, and the junction held 6 bases outside the gene matches. CDR1 and CDR2 (germline): SGHNT, YYREEE (reference sequence). The CDR3 has 15 amino acids. CDR3 nucleotide sequence: TGTGCCAGCAGCTTGGCCACTAGCGGGGGTTTGGAGCAGTACTTC. Translation: CASSLATSGGLEQYF.

The chain carries TRBV30 and TRBJ1-6; unclear D gene. The CDR3 runs 14 residues. Trimming took off 2 bases at V and 8 bases at J, with 13 bases between the two ends. CDR1 is GTSNPN, CDR2 SVGIG, per germline (reference sequence). CDR3: CAWSRRGRDSPLHF. The CDR3 DNA reads as TGTGCCTGGAGTCGGCGGGGAAGGGATTCACCCCTCCACTTT.

V gene TRBV28 combines with J gene TRBJ2-1; perhaps TRBD2 as D (7 bases). Germline V gene sequence: CDR1 MDHEN, CDR2 SYDVKM. Trimming stripped 4 bases from V and 9 bases from J, with 22 bases between. This CDR3 comprises 16 residues. The DNA of the CDR3 is TGTGCCAGCAGTTCCGCCTGGGAGGGGGGGGTTGGTGAGCAGTTCTTC. Its translation: CASSSAWEGGVGEQFF.

The chain employs TRBV28 and TRBJ2-5; 11 nucleotides match TRBD2. Germline values: CDR1 MDHEN, CDR2 SYDVKM. This CDR3 has 15 residues. After removal of 7 bases from V and 5 bases from J, the junction contained 9 bases not matched to a gene. CDR3 residues: CASTQRLAGMETQYF. The CDR3 coding sequence is TGTGCCAGCACCCAGCGACTAGCGGGGATGGAGACCCAGTACTTC.

The chain has TRBV28 and TRBJ1-5; 11 bases fit TRBD1. The CDR3 spans 15 residues. Germline CDR1 and CDR2: MDHEN and SYDVKM. Trimming removed 2 bases from V and 5 bases from J; junction bases left unmatched: 2. DNA of the CDR3: TGTGCCAGCAGTTTAGGACAGGGGGCATATCAGCCCCAGCATTTT. Its protein is CASSLGQGAYQPQHF.

This chain uses TRBV28 with TRBJ2-5; TRBD2 matches at 7 bases. CDR1 is MDHEN and CDR2 is SYDVKM in the germline V gene. After removal of 3 bases from V and 5 bases from J, the junction contained 9 bases not matched to a gene. CDR3 length: 15 residues. The chain's CDR3 is CASSFLGGGLETQYF. CDR3 DNA sequence: TGTGCCAGCAGTTTTTTGGGGGGGGGATTGGAGACCCAGTACTTC.